These 14 T cell receptor beta chains came from one sample sequenced in a study of shared clonotypes between healthy human individuals. This table comes from immunoSEQ multiplex PCR, and its TCRdb copy is limited to in-frame clones, with some not included. The profile shows around 2.5 million clones, approximately 93% of them singletons. The specimen sequenced was naive CD4+ T cells from PBMCs. The sample's subset: CD45RA+ positively selected. The receptors originated from a man between 18 and 29 years old in good health. Some clones in this sample may be carry-over from other donors' samples.

This rearrangement joins TRBV28 to TRBJ1-1; no firm D call. The V and J ends lost 6 bases and 10 bases respectively, with 15 bases between them. This CDR3 is built from 12 residues. Germline CDR1 MDHEN, CDR2 SYDVKM. The CDR3 loop reads CASSPGPWAAFF. The CDR3 coding sequence is TGTGCCAGCAGCCCCGGGCCCTGGGCAGCTTTCTTT.

This chain connects TRBV4-1 to TRBJ1-1; tentatively, D is TRBD1 (6 bases). This CDR3 is 16 amino acids long. The germline V gene encodes CDR1 MGHRA and CDR2 YSYEKL. Deletions cut 4 bases from V and 11 bases from J, with 26 bases between. This chain's CDR3 is CASSREFTLSGQGAFF. CDR3 DNA sequence: TGCGCCAGCAGCCGCGAGTTTACGCTTTCGGGACAAGGGGCTTTCTTT.

This chain links TRBV5-4 with TRBJ2-7; D is perhaps TRBD2 (5 bases). Germline lookup yields CDR1 SGHNT and CDR2 YYREEE (reference sequence). The CDR3 length is 13 residues. The V end lost 3 bases, the J end lost 3 bases, and 10 bases lay between the germline ends. The CDR3 is CASSSGLFYEQYF. In nucleotides, the CDR3 is TGTGCCAGCAGCTCGGGGTTATTCTACGAGCAGTACTTC. Based on the CDR3 plus reference TRBV5-4 and TRBJ2-7, the full variable domain is ETGVTQSPTHLIKTRGQQVTLRCSSQSGHNTVSWYQQALGQGPQFIFQYYREEENGRGNFPPRFSGLQFPNYSSELNVNALELDDSALYLCASSSGLFYEQYFGPGTRLTVT.

The chain couples TRBV4-3 to TRBJ2-7, with D tentatively TRBD1 or TRBD2 (6 bases each). Trimming took off 0 bases at V and 3 bases at J, with 15 bases between the two ends. The CDR3 sequence is 16 residues long. Germline V gene sequence: CDR1 LGHNA, CDR2 YSLEER. The chain's CDR3 is CASSQDPEGGNYEQYF. The CDR3 nucleotides are TGCGCCAGCAGCCAAGACCCAGAAGGGGGGAACTACGAGCAGTACTTC.

The CDR3 bases are TGTGCCAGCTCACCTAGCCAGGCCTCCTACGAGCAGTACTTC. Its translation is CASSPSQASYEQYF. This chain links TRBV18 with TRBJ2-7; no firm D call. The CDR3 length is 14 residues. The V end lost 3 bases, the J end lost 0 bases, and 9 bases lay between the germline ends. Per germline, CDR1 KGHSH and CDR2 LQKENI.

This chain uses TRBV29-1 with TRBJ2-6; perhaps D is TRBD1 or TRBD2 (5 bases each). Germline V gene sequence: CDR1 SQVTM, CDR2 ANQGSEA. Trimming stripped 3 bases from V and 0 bases from J, with 12 bases between. The CDR3 extends over 16 amino acids. The CDR3 region is CSVDGAGSSGANVLTF. DNA of the CDR3: TGCAGCGTTGATGGAGCAGGGAGCTCTGGGGCCAACGTCCTGACTTTC.

As regards this clone: This same CDR3 is encoded by further DNA sequences in the sample. J is TRBJ1-1 and V is TRBV15; 7 nucleotides match TRBD1. Trimming took 1 base from V and 5 from J; bases not matched to a gene: 4. This CDR3 has 14 residues. Germline loops: CDR1 LNHNV, CDR2 YYDKDF (reference sequence). Here the CDR3 DNA reads TGTGCCACCAGCAGAGGACAGGGAGGAACTGAAGCTTTCTTT. This translates into CATSRGQGGTEAFF.

This clone was detected only once. The rearrangement links TRBV27 to TRBJ2-7, with D unresolved. Trimming took 9 bases from V and 3 from J, leaving 12 bases between them. From germline, CDR1 is MNHEY and CDR2 SMNVEV (reference sequence). The CDR3 runs to 12 residues. The CDR3, as DNA: TGTGCCAGGACCCCTCAGTTCTACGAGCAGTACTTC. Translating it yields CARTPQFYEQYF.

The chain carries TRBV7-9 and TRBJ2-2; D is undetermined. Trimming shortened V by 0 bases and J by 1 base, and 12 bases separated the two germline ends. Germline V CDR1 and CDR2: SEHNR, FQNEAQ (reference sequence). The CDR3 extends over 17 amino acids. The CDR3 here is CASSLAWSGQNTGELFF. The DNA for the CDR3 is TGTGCCAGCAGCTTAGCTTGGTCCGGGCAGAACACCGGGGAGCTGTTTTTT.

The chain employs TRBV2 and TRBJ1-5; tentatively, D is TRBD1 (5 bases). CDR1 and CDR2 (germline): SNHLY, FYNNEI. This CDR3 is 14 amino acids long. Trimming left V 1 base short and J 5 bases short, with 9 bases between. CDR3 loop: CASSEDSGHQPQHF. For the CDR3, the DNA is TGTGCCAGCAGTGAAGATTCAGGGCATCAGCCCCAGCATTTT.

The chain links TRBV4-2 to TRBJ2-5, with TRBD1 matching 8 bases. Trimming cost V 4 bases and J 5 bases; bases outside gene matches: 12. Looked up from germline, CDR1 is LGHNA and CDR2 is YNFKEQ. The CDR3 loop spans 16 amino acids. Here the CDR3 reads CASSPFQGQGMETQYF. The CDR3 DNA follows: TGTGCCAGCAGCCCCTTTCAAGGACAGGGTATGGAGACCCAGTACTTC.

The chain couples TRBV7-9 to TRBJ1-1; weak D call: TRBD1 (6 bases). Per the germline V gene, CDR1 is SEHNR and CDR2 is FQNEAQ (reference sequence). The CDR3 extends over 16 amino acids. V was cut by 3 bases and J by 2 bases, with 16 bases left in between. Here the CDR3 DNA reads TGTGCCAGCAGCTTTACACTGACAGGACCAAACACTGAAGCTTTCTTT. Amino acid sequence: CASSFTLTGPNTEAFF.

This clone was recorded only once. This chain links TRBV6-4 with TRBJ1-2; D is unclear. With 7 bases removed from V and 0 bases from J, the gap between germline ends came to 12 bases. The CDR3 consists of 14 residues. Germline V gives CDR1 MRHNA, CDR2 SNTAGT. The CDR3 coding sequence is TGTGCCAGCATTCTGACGGTTCCTAACTATGGCTACACCTTC. As protein: CASILTVPNYGYTF.

A remark on this clone: Other DNA sequences in this sample translate to the same CDR3. V and J are TRBV29-1 and TRBJ2-3; TRBD2 matches at 10 bases. V lost 4 bases, J lost 2 bases, and 3 bases stayed unmatched. The CDR3 length is 14 residues. Looked up from germline, CDR1 is SQVTM and CDR2 is ANQGSEA. The CDR3 loop reads CSVAGLADTDTQYF. Written as DNA, the CDR3 is TGCAGCGTTGCCGGACTAGCGGACACAGATACGCAGTATTTT.